The sequence of this T cell receptor beta chain was determined in a study of T cells after yellow fever vaccination. The germline V gene encodes CDR1 SEHNR and CDR2 FQNEAQ (reference sequence). CDR3 size: 12 residues. With 5 bases removed from V and 10 bases from J, the gap between germline ends came to 14 bases. A single record per CDR3 protein comes from TCRdb applying MiXCR to the 5' RACE reads. The table lists about 46,000 distinct CDR3 sequences, more than 6% of them singletons. The rearrangement uses TRBV7-9 and TRBJ2-5; possible D gene TRBD2, 5 bases. Material: PBMCs, either bulk or a sorted T-cell subset (CD4+, CD8+, memory, or dextramer-sorted; not recorded which), obtained 45 days after the yellow fever booster vaccination. This receptor was obtained from a man aged 25 to 40 who received the YFV17D yellow fever vaccine. The CDR3 nucleotides read TGTGCCAGCAGCCTCCCTTTCCGGGACCAGTACTTC. Amino acid sequence: CASSLPFRDQYF. The full variable domain, its missing parts supplied by reference TRBV7-9 and TRBJ2-5, is DTGVSQNPRHKITKRGQNVTFRCDPISEHNRLYWYRQTLGQGPEFLTYFQNEAQLEKSRLLSDRFSAERPKGSFSTLEIQRTEQGDSAMYLCASSLPFRDQYFGPGTRLLVL.